The rows below give T cell receptor beta chains drawn from one sample of a study of metastatic and nonmetastatic thyroid tumors. TCRdb re-analyzed the PCR reads using MiXCR. The table records over 25,000 clones, 18% of them present only once. What was sequenced was blood. These receptors were obtained from a female donor with papillary thyroid cancer or a benign thyroid nodule (not recorded which). Some clones in this sample may be carry-over from other donors' samples. Both conserved end residues are part of each CDR3. The order of the fields is V gene, D gene, J gene, clone size, CDR3 DNA, CDR3 protein. The D gene is left open where the match is weak. Rows give clone size only sometimes, using once, few, many, or a class for an expanded clone.

v_call: TRBV20-1
d_call: NA
j_call: TRBJ2-7
clone_size: medium-sized
cdr3_nt: TGCAGTGCTAGAGATGTTTCAGGGGACGTCAACGAGCAGTACTTC
cdr3_aa: CSARDVSGDVNEQYF

v_call: TRBV7-2
d_call: TRBD2
j_call: TRBJ2-1
clone_size: many
cdr3_nt: TGTGCCAGCAGCTTACTCGCGGGGGAGAACAATGAGCAGTTCTTC
cdr3_aa: CASSLLAGENNEQFF

v_call: TRBV5-1
d_call: NA
j_call: TRBJ2-3
clone_size: many
cdr3_nt: TGCGCCAGCAGCTTCTCCGCCGGCACAGATACGCAGTATTTT
cdr3_aa: CASSFSAGTDTQYF

v_call: TRBV12-5
d_call: TRBD1
j_call: TRBJ1-2
clone_size: few
cdr3_nt: TGTGCTAGTGGTTTGGGAGGGACAGGGGCGTATTGCTACACCTTC
cdr3_aa: CASGLGGTGAYCYTF

v_call: TRBV15
d_call: TRBD1
j_call: TRBJ1-4
clone_size: many
cdr3_nt: TGTGCCACCAGCATTAGGACAGGGAGCAGTGAAAAACTGTTTTTT
cdr3_aa: CATSIRTGSSEKLFF

v_call: TRBV29-1
d_call: TRBD1
j_call: TRBJ1-4
clone_size: NA
cdr3_nt: TGCAGCGTGATAGGACAGGTTGGAATTGCAACTAATGAAAAACTGTTTTTT
cdr3_aa: CSVIGQVGIATNEKLFF

v_call: TRBV12-3/TRBV12-4
d_call: NA
j_call: TRBJ2-1
clone_size: many
cdr3_nt: TGTGCCAGCAGTTTATTGGGGGGGCTCTACAATGAGCAGTTCTTC
cdr3_aa: CASSLLGGLYNEQFF

v_call: TRBV5-1
d_call: NA
j_call: TRBJ2-3
clone_size: NA
cdr3_nt: TGCGCCAGCAGCTTGGTTCCGGGGGCTGAAGATACGCAGTATTTT
cdr3_aa: CASSLVPGAEDTQYF

v_call: TRBV5-1
d_call: NA
j_call: TRBJ2-3
clone_size: many
cdr3_nt: TGCGCCAGCAGCCCACTTCGGAGCACAGATACGCAGTATTTT
cdr3_aa: CASSPLRSTDTQYF

v_call: TRBV7-9
d_call: NA
j_call: TRBJ1-2
clone_size: many
cdr3_nt: TGTGCCAGCAGCTTAACGAGTTCAGCTAACTATGGCTACACCTTC
cdr3_aa: CASSLTSSANYGYTF

v_call: TRBV20-1
d_call: NA
j_call: TRBJ1-2
clone_size: medium-sized
cdr3_nt: TGCAGTGCTAGAGTTAAAGGGAGAAACTATGGCTACACCTTC
cdr3_aa: CSARVKGRNYGYTF

v_call: TRBV7-9
d_call: TRBD2
j_call: TRBJ2-1
clone_size: many
cdr3_nt: TGTGCCAGCAGCGCCCCCGCTAGCGGAGGGCCCTACAATGAGCAGTTCTTC
cdr3_aa: CASSAPASGGPYNEQFF

v_call: TRBV13
d_call: NA
j_call: TRBJ2-1
clone_size: few
cdr3_nt: TGTGCCAGCAGCTTAGCGGGATATCGTAACAATGAGCAGTTCTTC
cdr3_aa: CASSLAGYRNNEQFF

v_call: TRBV28
d_call: NA
j_call: TRBJ1-3
clone_size: NA
cdr3_nt: TGTGCCCTGGCAGGGAGCGCTGGAAACACCATATATTTT
cdr3_aa: CALAGSAGNTIYF

v_call: TRBV6-1
d_call: NA
j_call: TRBJ1-1
clone_size: few
cdr3_nt: TGTGCCAGCACCCTCCAATTGAGTGGGGGAGGGCGCGGGGCTTTCTTT
cdr3_aa: CASTLQLSGGGRGAFF

v_call: TRBV18
d_call: NA
j_call: TRBJ2-3
clone_size: many
cdr3_nt: TGTGCCAGCTCACCATCGACGGTTTCTACAGATACGCAGTATTTT
cdr3_aa: CASSPSTVSTDTQYF